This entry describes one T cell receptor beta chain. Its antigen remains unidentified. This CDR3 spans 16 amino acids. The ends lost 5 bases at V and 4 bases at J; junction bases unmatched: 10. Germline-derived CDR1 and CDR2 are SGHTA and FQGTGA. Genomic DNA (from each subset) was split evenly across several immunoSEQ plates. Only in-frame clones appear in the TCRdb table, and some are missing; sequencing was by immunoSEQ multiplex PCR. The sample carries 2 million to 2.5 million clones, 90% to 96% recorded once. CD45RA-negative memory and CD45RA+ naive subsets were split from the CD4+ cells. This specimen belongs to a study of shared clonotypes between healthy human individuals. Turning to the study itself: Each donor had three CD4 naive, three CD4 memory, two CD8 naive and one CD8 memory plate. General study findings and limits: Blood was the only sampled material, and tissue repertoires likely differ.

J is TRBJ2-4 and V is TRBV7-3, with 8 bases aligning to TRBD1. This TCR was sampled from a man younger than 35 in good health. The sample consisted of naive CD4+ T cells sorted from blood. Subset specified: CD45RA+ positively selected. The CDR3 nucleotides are TGTGCCAGCAGCGCACGGACAGGGTTAGGGAAAAACATTCAGTACTTC. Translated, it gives CASSARTGLGKNIQYF. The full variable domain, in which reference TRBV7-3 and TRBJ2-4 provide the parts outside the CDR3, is GAGVSQTPSNKVTEKGKYVELRCDPISGHTALYWYRQSLGQGPEFLIYFQGTGAADDSGLPNDRFFAVRPEGSVSTLKIQRTERGDSAVYLCASSARTGLGKNIQYFGAGTRLSVL.